A selection of T cell receptor beta chains follows, all from one sample in a study of PD-1 blockade in classical Hodgkin lymphoma. Clones were sequenced by immunoSEQ multiplex PCR, and TCRdb holds only the in-frame ones, with some missing. This sample has tens of thousands of clones, with over 65% found just once. The material was peripheral blood mononuclear cells (PBMCs), obtained before the second cycle of nivolumab. These receptors were collected from a human donor with classical Hodgkin lymphoma. Each CDR3 is given with its conserved first and last residue. D genes are given only for firm matches. Clone sizes are given selectively: once, few, many, or a class where the clone is expanded.

TRBD1	once	TRBJ2-3	TRBV6-4	TGTGCCAGCAGTGAACAGGGGCACGCAGATACGCAGTATTTT	CASSEQGHADTQYF
TRBD1	-	TRBJ2-5	TRBV9	TGTGCCAGCAGCCCGGGGACAGGGGGCGGTGAGACCCAGTACTTC	CASSPGTGGGETQYF
-	once	TRBJ2-3	TRBV7-2	TGTGCCAGCAGAACGACTATGGCGGGGTTATATACGCAGTATTTT	CASRTTMAGLYTQYF
-	-	TRBJ2-3	TRBV4-3	TGCGCCAGCAGCCATGGGACCGCCACAGATACGCAGTATTTT	CASSHGTATDTQYF
TRBD2	-	TRBJ2-3	TRBV4-3	TGCGCCAGCAGCCAGACTAGCGGGGCAACCCCTACGCAGTATTTT	CASSQTSGATPTQYF
TRBD2	-	TRBJ2-7	TRBV5-4	TGTGCCAGCAGCTTCGCGGGGGGGCTTGAGCAGTACTTC	CASSFAGGLEQYF
TRBD1	-	TRBJ2-1	TRBV5-4	TGTGCCAGCAGCATGACAGGGGACTCCTACAATGAGCAGTTCTTC	CASSMTGDSYNEQFF
TRBD1	-	TRBJ2-1	TRBV2	TGTGCCAGCAGTAAAACCAGACAGGGCTACGATGAGCAGTTCTTC	CASSKTRQGYDEQFF
-	few	TRBJ2-7	TRBV20-1	TGCAGTGCTAGTACTGAATACGAGCAGTACTTC	CSASTEYEQYF
-	-	TRBJ1-2	TRBV5-6	TGTGCCAGCAGCTTGGACAGGGCCTATGGCTACACCTTC	CASSLDRAYGYTF
TRBD1	-	TRBJ2-3	TRBV11-2	TGTGCCAGCAGCTTCGAGGACAGGGCGGAGGATACGCAGTATTTT	CASSFEDRAEDTQYF
TRBD1	-	TRBJ1-4	TRBV11-2	TGTGCCAGCAGCCCGCGGACAGGGAGGGGTGAAAAACTGTTTTTT	CASSPRTGRGEKLFF
-	few	TRBJ2-7	TRBV6-1	TGTGCCAGCAGGCCCAGGCCTAGCTCCTACGAGCAGTACTTC	CASRPRPSSYEQYF
-	-	TRBJ1-2	TRBV18	TGTGCCAGCTCACCAGGACAGATAGATTATGGCTACACCTTC	CASSPGQIDYGYTF
TRBD1	many	TRBJ1-3	TRBV4-2	TGTGCCAGCAGCCAGTCCGGAGGGGGCAGTGGAAACACCATATATTTT	CASSQSGGGSGNTIYF
TRBD1	-	TRBJ1-2	TRBV9	TGTGCCAGCAGCGTAGATTCAGGGGGTGTTAACTATGGCTACACCTTC	CASSVDSGGVNYGYTF
-	once	TRBJ1-2	TRBV19	TGTGCCAGTAGTATAACGGCGGACAGCGGCAACTATGGCTACACCTTC	CASSITADSGNYGYTF
TRBD1	-	TRBJ2-6	TRBV9	TGTGCCAGCAGCGTCCGGGACAGGTCTTTCTCTGGGGCCAACGTCCTGACTTTC	CASSVRDRSFSGANVLTF
-	once	TRBJ2-7	TRBV7-6	TGTGCCAGCAGCCTACACGAGAGGGCCTACGAGCAGTACTTC	CASSLHERAYEQYF
-	-	TRBJ2-7	TRBV7-3	TGTGCCAGCAGCTTACTACCAGGGAATGAGCAGTACTTC	CASSLLPGNEQYF
-	-	TRBJ1-1	TRBV19	TGTGCCAGTAGTATCTTCCAGGGACTCCCCTCGGAAGCTTTCTTT	CASSIFQGLPSEAFF
-	-	TRBJ2-6	TRBV5-1	TGCGCCAGCAGCTTCACAGGGACCGGGGCCAACGTCCTGACTTTC	CASSFTGTGANVLTF
-	-	TRBJ2-5	TRBV6-5	TGTGCCACCCGCTTAGGGCCTGCCGCTCAAGAGACCCAGTACTTC	CATRLGPAAQETQYF
-	-	TRBJ1-2	TRBV7-2	TGTGCCAGCAGCTTACTTACGAGTGGCTACACCTTC	CASSLLTSGYTF
-	-	TRBJ2-4	TRBV4-3	TGCGCCAGCAGCCAAGGGACACAAGCCAAAAACATTCAGTACTTC	CASSQGTQAKNIQYF
-	-	TRBJ1-5	TRBV6-6	TGTGCCAGCAGGGCGGGACATACGAACATTCAGCCCCAGCATTTT	CASRAGHTNIQPQHF
TRBD2	-	TRBJ2-1	TRBV9	TGTGCCAGCAGCCAGACTAGCCTGACAAATGAGCAGTTCTTC	CASSQTSLTNEQFF
-	-	TRBJ1-4	TRBV19	TGTGCCAGTAGTATTAGCCAGTTTGGAAAACTGTTTTTT	CASSISQFGKLFF
-	few	TRBJ1-5	TRBV19	TGTGCCAGTGGAACTAGACAGGATAGCAATCAGCCCCAGCATTTT	CASGTRQDSNQPQHF
-	-	TRBJ1-1	TRBV18	TGTGCCAGCTCACCAGAGGTAGTGAACACTGAAGCTTTCTTT	CASSPEVVNTEAFF
TRBD2	-	TRBJ2-3	TRBV7-6	TGTGCCAGCAGCTTAGGCAGTGGACTAGTCACAGATACGCAGTATTTT	CASSLGSGLVTDTQYF
TRBD1	-	TRBJ1-5	TRBV5-5	TGTGCCAGCAGCCCTATGTGGGACAGGGGTGGACAGCCCCAGCATTTT	CASSPMWDRGGQPQHF
-	-	TRBJ2-5	TRBV7-6	TGTGCCAGCAGCTTAGCGGGACTGATACAAGAGACCCAGTACTTC	CASSLAGLIQETQYF
-	few	TRBJ2-1	TRBV2	TGTGCCAGCTCAGGGACCTACAATGAGCAGTTCTTC	CASSGTYNEQFF
-	-	TRBJ2-7	TRBV2	TGTGCCAGCAGTGAGGAACAACACTACGAGCAGTACTTC	CASSEEQHYEQYF
-	-	TRBJ2-7	TRBV18	TGTGCCAGCTCACCCGACAGGAATTTCTACGAGCAGTACTTC	CASSPDRNFYEQYF
TRBD1	-	TRBJ1-2	TRBV5-4	TGTGCCAGCAGCGCAGGGGGCTTCTATGGCTACACCTTC	CASSAGGFYGYTF
-	-	TRBJ1-2	TRBV7-9	TGTGCCAGCAAGGATGGCTACACCTTC	CASKDGYTF
-	-	TRBJ1-1	TRBV5-1	TGCGCCAGCAGCTTGGGTAGAAGACAGGATTGGGATACTGAAGCTTTCTTT	CASSLGRRQDWDTEAFF
TRBD1	-	TRBJ1-5	TRBV19	TGTGCCAGTACAGAGTACAGGGGACGTAGCAATCAGCCCCAGCATTTT	CASTEYRGRSNQPQHF
-	-	TRBJ2-7	TRBV7-8	TGTGCCAGCAGCGGCACTAGCCAGTCCTACGAGCAGTACTTC	CASSGTSQSYEQYF
-	-	TRBJ1-4	TRBV5-5	TGTGCCAGCAGCTCAGGAGGGAGGGTTTTTATGAATGAAAAACTGTTTTTT	CASSSGGRVFMNEKLFF
-	few	TRBJ1-6	TRBV5-6	TGTGCCAGCAGCTCCGATTCACCCCTCCACTTT	CASSSDSPLHF